The sample holds a few counts of the clone carrying this TCR beta chain. Time point: newly diagnosed GD, antithyroid drugs for less than 3 months. The TCR library was prepared using RNA isolated from PBMCs. Building the TCR beta libraries relied on iRepertoire HTBI primers, and CDR3 regions underwent Arm-PCR. TCRdb ran MiXCR on the multiplex PCR reads and lists one entry per CDR3 protein. The sample contains almost 450,000 distinct CDR3 sequences, less than 20% of which appear only once. J lost 2 bases, V lost 4 bases, and 14 bases had no gene match. Germline-derived CDR1 and CDR2 are DFQATT and SNEGSKA (reference sequence). CDR3 length: 17 residues. This sample stems from a study of regulatory T cells in long-lasting Graves disease. This sample also belongs to another study, concerning T cells in Graves' hyperthyroidism and ophthalmopathy.

The material sequenced was peripheral blood mononuclear cells (PBMCs), taken at new diagnosis, from a patient treated with antithyroid drugs. The V call is TRBV20-1, the J call TRBJ2-3, with TRBD2 matching 8 bases. This receptor was identified in a woman aged 25-40 years with Graves disease. The CDR3 DNA is TGCAGTGCTACCCCCCCGTTAGCGGGAAGGATCACAGATACGCAGTATTTT. This codes for CSATPPLAGRITDTQYF.